The T cell receptor (beta chain) under discussion was sequenced for a study of Graves' ophthalmopathy and Graves' hyperthyroidism. This clonotype appeared a few times. Its cognate antigen is unknown. Study findings and constraints: Detected in blood as well were most expanded thyroid clonotypes with frequency above 0.001. Built on 13 signatures, a model told ophthalmopathy apart from stable hyperthyroidism with about 88% sensitivity and around 80% specificity.

Clinical symptoms and serum thyroxine were used for diagnosis; TRAb, thyroid ultrasound and orbital computed tomography were also relied on. Germline V gene data show CDR1 as SGHNT and CDR2 as YENEEA. CDR3 length equals 16 residues. Trimming took 8 bases from V and 0 from J, leaving 14 bases between them. Researchers took RNA transcripts and amplified TCR beta CDR3 regions from them. HTBI primers served in a first-round RT-PCR, which a second-round multiplex PCR followed. From the multiplex PCR reads, TCRdb called clonotypes with MiXCR, one entry per CDR3 protein. The sample consists of approximately 540,000 distinct CDR3 sequences, 39% of them appearing once.

The chain has TRBV11-3 and TRBJ2-6, with D maybe TRBD2 (6 bases). The sequence came from an adult man with Graves' hyperthyroidism. Sequencing input: peripheral blood or thyroid tissue (not recorded which). The CDR3 region is CASGVGLFSGANVLTF. CDR3 DNA: TGTGCCAGCGGGGTGGGACTGTTCTCTGGGGCCAACGTCCTGACTTTC.